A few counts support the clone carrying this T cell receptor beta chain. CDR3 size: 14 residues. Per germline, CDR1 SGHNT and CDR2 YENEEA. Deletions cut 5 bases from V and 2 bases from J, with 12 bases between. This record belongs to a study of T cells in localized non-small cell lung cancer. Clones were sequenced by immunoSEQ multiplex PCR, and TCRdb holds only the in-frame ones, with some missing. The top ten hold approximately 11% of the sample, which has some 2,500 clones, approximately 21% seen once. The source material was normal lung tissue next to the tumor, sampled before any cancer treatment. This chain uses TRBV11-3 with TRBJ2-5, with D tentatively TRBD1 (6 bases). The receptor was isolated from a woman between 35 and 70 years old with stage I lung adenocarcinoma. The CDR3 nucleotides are TGTGCCAGCAGCCAACCGGGACAACAAGAGACCCAGTACTTC. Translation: CASSQPGQQETQYF.